This T cell receptor (beta chain) originates from a study of T cells in Graves' hyperthyroidism and ophthalmopathy. The overall study: Before any treatment, at initial diagnosis, peripheral blood was collected.

The CDR3 runs to 15 residues. Germline-derived CDR1 and CDR2 are DFQATT and SNEGSKA (reference sequence). The ends lost 0 bases at V and 6 bases at J; junction bases unmatched: 3. From RNA transcripts, TCR beta CDR3 regions were amplified. Primed by the HTBI set, a first-round RT-PCR was run on the TCR CDR3. TCRdb independently ran MiXCR on the multiplex PCR reads; one entry per CDR3 protein. The sample yields some 690,000 distinct CDR3 sequences, approximately 15% seen once. Over 18 months, lack of ophthalmopathy progression marked Graves' hyperthyroidism as stable. The source is a man aged 45-65 years with Graves' hyperthyroidism. The material sequenced was blood. V usage is TRBV20-1 and J usage is TRBJ2-1; 12 positions agree with TRBD2. CDR3 sequence reads: CSARDLTSGSNEQFF. The DNA of the CDR3 is TGCAGTGCTAGAGATCTGACTAGCGGGAGCAATGAGCAGTTCTTC.